The 22 T cell receptor beta chains presented below share a single source sample, sequenced in a study of T-cell memory formation after mild COVID-19. TCRdb processed the 5' RACE reads anew with MiXCR; each CDR3 protein has one entry. The table lists 150,000 to 200,000 distinct CDR3 sequences, 16% of them singletons. The sequencing input was PBMCs or a T cell subset sorted from them (not recorded which). The receptors come from an adult woman who had mild COVID-19 (a few samples of this study predate the infection). Cell type and time point are not known.

This clonotype was counted a few times. The chain links TRBV19 to TRBJ2-7, with 9 bases that match TRBD1. Germline-derived CDR1 and CDR2 are LNHDA and SQIVND (reference sequence). V shed 5 bases, J shed 2 bases, and the junction held 13 bases outside the gene matches. This CDR3 has 17 residues. The chain's CDR3 is CASSPTRRGQGTYEQYF. CDR3 nucleotides: TGTGCCAGTAGTCCCACCCGGAGGGGACAGGGTACCTACGAGCAGTACTTC.

This chain uses TRBV5-5 with TRBJ1-1, with 9 bases matching TRBD1. Per germline, CDR1 SGHKS and CDR2 YYEKEE (reference sequence). The CDR3 covers 14 residues. Germline trimming cut 4 bases from V and 6 bases from J; bases unmatched to any gene: 7. Written as DNA, the CDR3 is TGTGCCAGCAGCCCCGGGACAGGGAGAGCTGAAGCTTTCTTT. Its translation: CASSPGTGRAEAFF.

This clonotype has just a few counts. This chain connects TRBV24-1 to TRBJ2-7; D tentatively reads TRBD1 or TRBD2 (5 bases each). From germline, CDR1 is KGHDR and CDR2 SFDVKD. Deletions cut 3 bases from V and 2 bases from J, with 13 bases between. The CDR3 is 15 residues long. The CDR3 region has the DNA TGTGCCACCAGTGATCCGGGACGGGGAACCTACGAGCAGTACTTC. It translates to CATSDPGRGTYEQYF.

This clonotype has a handful of counts. The CDR3 DNA reads as TGCGCCAGCAGCCGGGGGGGACCGAACACTGAAGCTTTCTTT. Protein product: CASSRGGPNTEAFF. This chain links TRBV5-1 with TRBJ1-1; D may be TRBD1 (5 bases). This CDR3 spans 14 amino acids. Germline V lookup: CDR1 SGHRS, CDR2 YFSETQ. V was pared by 4 bases and J by 1 base, with 11 bases between.

V gene TRBV30 combines with J gene TRBJ2-2; possible D gene TRBD1, 5 bases. The V gene lost 0 bases and the J gene lost 7 bases, with 9 bases spanning the gap. Germline V gene lookup returns CDR1 GTSNPN and CDR2 SVGIG (reference sequence). CDR3 length: 13 amino acids. For the CDR3, the DNA is TGTGCCTGGAGTGTGCAGGGAAACGGGGAGCTGTTTTTT. It translates to CAWSVQGNGELFF. Complete variable domain (other parts from reference TRBV30 and TRBJ2-2): SQTIHQWPATLVQPVGSPLSLECTVEGTSNPNLYWYRQAAGRGLQLLFYSVGIGQISSEVPQNLSASRPQDRQFILSSKKLLLSDSGFYLCAWSVQGNGELFFGEGSRLTVL.

This clonotype was detected a few times. The rearrangement uses TRBV3-1 and TRBJ1-2; 7 bases are shared with TRBD1. The germline V gene has CDR1 LGHDT and CDR2 YNNKEL (reference sequence). The ends lost 4 bases at V and 6 bases at J; junction bases unmatched: 11. The CDR3 runs 15 residues. CDR3 in amino acids: CASSRDSQVLDGYTF. DNA of the CDR3: TGTGCCAGCAGCCGGGACAGTCAAGTACTAGATGGCTACACCTTC. Variable domain in full (rest from reference TRBV3-1 and TRBJ1-2): DTAVSQTPKYLVTQMGNDKSIKCEQNLGHDTMYWYKQDSKKFLKIMFSYNNKELIINETVPNRFSPKSPDKAHLNLHINSLELGDSAVYFCASSRDSQVLDGYTFGSGTRLTVV.

There are a few counts of this clonotype. The V and J genes are TRBV7-9 and TRBJ2-2; D unclear. Looked up from germline, CDR1 is SEHNR and CDR2 is FQNEAQ (reference sequence). Trimming shortened V by 5 bases and J by 7 bases, and 11 bases separated the two germline ends. This CDR3 spans 13 amino acids. The CDR3 bases are TGTGCCAGCAGCACCCAGGCCGGCGGGGAGCTGTTTTTT. Translated: CASSTQAGGELFF. The whole variable domain, filled in from reference TRBV7-9 and TRBJ2-2, reads DTGVSQNPRHKITKRGQNVTFRCDPISEHNRLYWYRQTLGQGPEFLTYFQNEAQLEKSRLLSDRFSAERPKGSFSTLEIQRTEQGDSAMYLCASSTQAGGELFFGEGSRLTVL.

The chain carries TRBV29-1 and TRBJ1-1, with TRBD1 as a possible D gene (6 bases). The germline V gene encodes CDR1 SQVTM and CDR2 ANQGSEA. Between the trimmed V and J ends, which lost 1 base and 3 bases, there was a span of 12 bases. This CDR3 contains 14 residues. The CDR3 DNA reads as TGCAGCGTTGAAGTAAAAGGGGGGTACACTGAAGCTTTCTTT. Translation gives CSVEVKGGYTEAFF.

This clonotype occurred a few times. This rearrangement joins TRBV18 to TRBJ1-1, with D unresolved. The CDR3 has 16 amino acids. Trimming took 1 base from V and 0 from J, leaving 12 bases between them. Germline V CDR1 and CDR2: KGHSH, LQKENI. In nucleotides, the CDR3 is TGTGCCAGCTCACCACAAGAGGGTCAGTTGAACACTGAAGCTTTCTTT. The encoded protein is CASSPQEGQLNTEAFF.

The V and J genes are TRBV12-3 or TRBV12-4 and TRBJ1-5, with a weak D call TRBD1 (5 bases). Trimming shortened V by 7 bases and J by 2 bases, and 15 bases separated the two germline ends. The CDR3 is 15 residues long. The CDR3 DNA is TGTGCCAGCACCCGAGGGGTAGCAGGCAATCAGCCCCAGCATTTT. Its translation: CASTRGVAGNQPQHF.

The chain carries TRBV7-9 and TRBJ1-1; D is perhaps TRBD1 (6 bases). CDR1 is SEHNR and CDR2 is FQNEAQ in the germline V gene (reference sequence). The CDR3 extends over 15 amino acids. V lost 3 bases and J lost 1, with 12 bases in between. DNA of the CDR3: TGTGCCAGCAGCTTCTCGGACAGTCGGAACACTGAAGCTTTCTTT. This translates into CASSFSDSRNTEAFF.

This clonotype was seen only a few times. V and J are TRBV11-2 and TRBJ2-2, with D possibly TRBD2 on 5 matching bases. CDR1 and CDR2 from the germline V gene are SGHAT and FQNNGV. V was trimmed by 5 bases and J by 6 bases, leaving 19 bases between them. This CDR3 has 16 amino acids. The DNA of the CDR3 is TGTGCCAGCAGCCCGAGAGGGTATCGTTTGGCCGGGGAGCTGTTTTTT. Amino acid sequence: CASSPRGYRLAGELFF.

This clonotype was picked up a small number of times. The chain carries TRBV12-3 or TRBV12-4 and TRBJ2-3; maybe TRBD1 (5 bases). Trimming shortened V by 3 bases and J by 0 bases, and 19 bases separated the two germline ends. CDR3 length: 18 residues. The CDR3 region is CASSFEVVQGSSTDTQYF. CDR3 DNA sequence: TGTGCCAGCAGTTTTGAAGTAGTTCAGGGCTCTAGCACAGATACGCAGTATTTT.

The chain joins TRBV10-2 to TRBJ1-1, with D perhaps matching TRBD1 (6 bases). V lost 10 bases to trimming and J lost 1 base, with 13 bases between them. The CDR3 runs 13 residues. Germline loops: CDR1 WSHSY, CDR2 SAAADI. Here the CDR3 DNA reads TGCGCCACCACAGGGATAGGGAACACTGAAGCTTTCTTT. It yields the protein CATTGIGNTEAFF.

This clonotype has a handful of counts. The J gene is TRBJ1-6, the V gene TRBV20-1; D ambiguous. This CDR3 is 16 amino acids long. The ends were cut back, 1 base at V and 5 bases at J, with 15 bases in the middle. Germline V gene data show CDR1 as DFQATT and CDR2 as SNEGSKA (reference sequence). DNA for the CDR3: TGCAGTGCTAGAGCCCCGAATCGGCCCAATAATTCACCCCTCCACTTT. This codes for CSARAPNRPNNSPLHF.

This clonotype showed up just a few times. The V call is TRBV5-1, the J call TRBJ2-1; D gene ambiguous. V shed 0 bases and J shed 6 bases, with 7 bases lying between them. The CDR3 consists of 13 residues. The germline CDR1 and CDR2 sequences are SGHRS and YFSETQ. DNA for the CDR3: TGCGCCAGCAGCTTGGATTGGGTCAATGAGCAGTTCTTC. Its translation is CASSLDWVNEQFF. Filled out from reference TRBV5-1 and TRBJ2-1, the complete variable domain reads KAGVTQTPRYLIKTRGQQVTLSCSPISGHRSVSWYQQTPGQGLQFLFEYFSETQRNKGNFPGRFSGRQFSNSRSEMNVSTLELGDSALYLCASSLDWVNEQFFGPGTRLTVL.

The sample holds a few counts of this clonotype. The rearrangement uses TRBV7-9 and TRBJ1-1, with D possibly matching TRBD1 (5 bases). Trimming cost V 6 bases and J 4 bases, with 9 bases left between them. This CDR3 contains 12 residues. Germline V CDR1 and CDR2: SEHNR, FQNEAQ (reference sequence). CDR3 nucleotides: TGTGCCAGCAGTCCAGGGATCACTGAAGCTTTCTTT. This codes for CASSPGITEAFF.

This clonotype has at least ten counts. Mismatch with germline at one junction end may stem from a read error. This chain links TRBV27 with TRBJ2-7, with 16 nucleotides matching TRBD2. Per the germline V gene, CDR1 is MNHEY and CDR2 is SMNVEV (reference sequence). The CDR3 contains 13 residues. The CDR3 coding sequence is TGTGCCAGCCGGGGACTAGCGGGAGGGCCAGTCACCTTC. Its protein is CASRGLAGGPVTF.

This clonotype was detected a few times. The rearrangement links TRBV5-8 to TRBJ1-2, with TRBD1 identical over 8 bases. This CDR3 has 17 amino acids. Germline trimming cut 4 bases from V and 0 bases from J; bases unmatched to any gene: 11. Germline lookup yields CDR1 SGHTS and CDR2 YDEGEE. The CDR3 spells CASSRLRTGSANYGYTF. DNA for the CDR3: TGTGCCAGCAGCAGGCTACGGACAGGGTCGGCTAACTATGGCTACACCTTC. Together with reference TRBV5-8 and TRBJ1-2, the CDR3 gives the full variable domain: EAGVTQSPTHLIKTRGQQATLRCSPISGHTSVYWYQQALGLGLQFLLWYDEGEERNRGNFPPRFSGRQFPNYSSELNVNALELEDSALYLCASSRLRTGSANYGYTFGSGTRLTVV.

The J gene is TRBJ1-5, the V gene TRBV6-2 or TRBV6-3; the D is unclear. V was clipped by 2 bases and J by 5 bases, with 7 bases between them. The CDR3 is 13 residues long. CDR1 and CDR2 (germline): MNHEY, SVGEGT. The CDR3 loop reads CASSYEVYQPQHF. The DNA of the CDR3 is TGTGCCAGCAGTTACGAGGTGTATCAGCCCCAGCATTTT.

The chain couples TRBV10-3 to TRBJ1-1; possibly TRBD1 for D (6 bases). Looked up from germline, CDR1 is ENHRY and CDR2 is SYGVKD. The CDR3 is 13 amino acids. With 5 bases removed from V and 4 bases from J, the gap between germline ends came to 11 bases. CDR3 protein: CAISLGGGTEAFF. CDR3 bases: TGTGCCATCAGTCTGGGGGGCGGCACTGAAGCTTTCTTT.

The genes are TRBV30 and TRBJ2-1; D gene unclear. Trimming left V 2 bases short and J 3 bases short, with 11 bases between. Germline CDR1 is GTSNPN and CDR2 is SVGIG (reference sequence). The CDR3 spans 14 residues. CDR3: CAWSTLGYYNEQFF. DNA of the CDR3: TGTGCCTGGAGTACCCTAGGATACTACAATGAGCAGTTCTTC.